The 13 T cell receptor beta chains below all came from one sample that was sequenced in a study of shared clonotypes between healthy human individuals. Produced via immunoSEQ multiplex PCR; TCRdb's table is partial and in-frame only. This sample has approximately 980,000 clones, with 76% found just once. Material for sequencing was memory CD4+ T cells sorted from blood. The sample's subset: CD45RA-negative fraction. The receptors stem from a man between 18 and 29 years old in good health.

The CDR3 is CASSVHAGRDQPQHF. DNA for the CDR3: TGTGCCAGCAGTGTGCATGCAGGGCGGGACCAGCCCCAGCATTTT. This chain joins TRBV6-1 and TRBJ1-5, with D possibly being TRBD1 (5 bases). Per the germline V gene, CDR1 is MNHNS and CDR2 is SASEGT. V dropped 4 bases and J dropped 7 bases, with 17 bases sitting between them. The CDR3 consists of 15 residues.

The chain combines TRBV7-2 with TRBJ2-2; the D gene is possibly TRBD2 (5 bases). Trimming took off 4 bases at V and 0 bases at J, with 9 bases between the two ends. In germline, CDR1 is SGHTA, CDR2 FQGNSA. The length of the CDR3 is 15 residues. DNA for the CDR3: TGTGCCAGCAGCTCTATCGGGGCGAACACCGGGGAGCTGTTTTTT. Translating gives CASSSIGANTGELFF.

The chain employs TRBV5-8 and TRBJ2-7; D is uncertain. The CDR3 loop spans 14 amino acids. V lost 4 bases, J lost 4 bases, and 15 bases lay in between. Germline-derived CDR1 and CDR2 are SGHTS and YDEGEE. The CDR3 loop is CASSLKRQVYEQYF. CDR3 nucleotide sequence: TGTGCCAGCAGCCTAAAACGGCAGGTGTACGAGCAGTACTTC.

The CDR3: CASSLRSQGAETQYF. CDR3 nucleotide sequence: TGTGCCAGCAGCTTGCGGTCACAGGGGGCGGAGACCCAGTACTTC. The gene calls are TRBV5-4 and TRBJ2-5, with 9 nucleotides matching TRBD1. CDR3 length: 15 amino acids. The germline V gene encodes CDR1 SGHNT and CDR2 YYREEE (reference sequence). V shed 1 base and J 5 bases; nucleotides not matched to a gene: 6.

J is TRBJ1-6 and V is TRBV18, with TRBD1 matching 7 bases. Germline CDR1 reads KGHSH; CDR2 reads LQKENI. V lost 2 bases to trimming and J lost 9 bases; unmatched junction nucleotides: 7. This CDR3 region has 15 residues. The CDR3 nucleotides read TGTGCCAGCTCACCAAAGGGGCAGGGGGGTTCACCCCTCCACTTT. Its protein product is CASSPKGQGGSPLHF.

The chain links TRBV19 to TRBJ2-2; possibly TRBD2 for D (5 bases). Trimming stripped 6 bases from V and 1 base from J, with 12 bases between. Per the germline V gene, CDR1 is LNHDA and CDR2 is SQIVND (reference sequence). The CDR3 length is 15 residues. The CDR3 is CASRPGIMNTGELFF. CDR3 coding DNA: TGTGCCAGTAGGCCCGGGATCATGAACACCGGGGAGCTGTTTTTT.

CDR3 region: CASSEMSSYNSPLHF. The CDR3 nucleotides read TGTGCCAGCAGCGAGATGAGCTCCTATAATTCACCCCTCCACTTT. V gene TRBV6-1 combines with J gene TRBJ1-6; D uncertain. V gave up 6 bases and J gave up 0 bases, with 9 bases separating them. The CDR3 is 15 residues long. Germline CDR1 reads MNHNS; CDR2 reads SASEGT.

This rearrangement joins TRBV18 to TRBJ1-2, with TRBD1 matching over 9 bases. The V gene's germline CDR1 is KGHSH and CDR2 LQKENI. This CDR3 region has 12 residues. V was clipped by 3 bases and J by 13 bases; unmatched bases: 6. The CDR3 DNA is TGTGCCAGCTCACCTAACAGGGGGCAGGGCACCTTC. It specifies CASSPNRGQGTF. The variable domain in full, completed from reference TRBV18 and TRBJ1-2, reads NAGVMQNPRHLVRRRGQEARLRCSPMKGHSHVYWYRQLPEEGLKFMVYLQKENIIDESGMPKERFSAEFPKEGPSILRIQQVVRGDSAAYFCASSPNRGQGTFGSGTRLTVV.

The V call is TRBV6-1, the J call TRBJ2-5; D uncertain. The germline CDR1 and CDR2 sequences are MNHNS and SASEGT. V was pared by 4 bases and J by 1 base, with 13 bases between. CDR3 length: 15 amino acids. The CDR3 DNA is TGTGCCAGCAGTGTAAAAGGGTCGGGCCAAGAGACCCAGTACTTC. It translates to CASSVKGSGQETQYF.

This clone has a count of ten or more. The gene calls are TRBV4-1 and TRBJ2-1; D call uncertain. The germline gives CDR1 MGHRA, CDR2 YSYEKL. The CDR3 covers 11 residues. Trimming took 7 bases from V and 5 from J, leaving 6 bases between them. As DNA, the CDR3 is TGCGCCAGCACTCGAGACAATGAGCAGTTCTTC. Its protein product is CASTRDNEQFF.

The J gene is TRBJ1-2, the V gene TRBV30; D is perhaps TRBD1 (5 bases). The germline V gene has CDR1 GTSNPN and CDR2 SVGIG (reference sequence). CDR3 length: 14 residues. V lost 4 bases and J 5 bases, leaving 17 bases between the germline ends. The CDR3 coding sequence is TGTGCCTGGACCCCACCGCCAGGGAAATATGGCTACACCTTC. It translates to CAWTPPPGKYGYTF.

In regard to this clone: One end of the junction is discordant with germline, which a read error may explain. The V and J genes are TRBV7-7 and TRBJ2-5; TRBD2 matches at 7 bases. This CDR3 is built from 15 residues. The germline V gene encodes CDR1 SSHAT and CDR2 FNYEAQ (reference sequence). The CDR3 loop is CASSLSGGSGETQYF. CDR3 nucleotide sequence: TGTGCTAGCAGCTTGAGTGGCGGGAGCGGGGAGACCCAGTACTTC.

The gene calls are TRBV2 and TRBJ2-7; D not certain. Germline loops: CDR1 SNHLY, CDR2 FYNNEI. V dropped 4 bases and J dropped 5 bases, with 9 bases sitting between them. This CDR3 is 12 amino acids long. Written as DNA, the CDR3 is TGTGCCAGCAGTGCAAGGGAAAACGAGCAGTACTTC. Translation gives CASSARENEQYF. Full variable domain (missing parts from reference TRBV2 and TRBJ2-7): EPEVTQTPSHQVTQMGQEVILRCVPISNHLYFYWYRQILGQKVEFLVSFYNNEISEKSEIFDDQFSVERPDGSNFTLKIRSTKLEDSAMYFCASSARENEQYFGPGTRLTVT.